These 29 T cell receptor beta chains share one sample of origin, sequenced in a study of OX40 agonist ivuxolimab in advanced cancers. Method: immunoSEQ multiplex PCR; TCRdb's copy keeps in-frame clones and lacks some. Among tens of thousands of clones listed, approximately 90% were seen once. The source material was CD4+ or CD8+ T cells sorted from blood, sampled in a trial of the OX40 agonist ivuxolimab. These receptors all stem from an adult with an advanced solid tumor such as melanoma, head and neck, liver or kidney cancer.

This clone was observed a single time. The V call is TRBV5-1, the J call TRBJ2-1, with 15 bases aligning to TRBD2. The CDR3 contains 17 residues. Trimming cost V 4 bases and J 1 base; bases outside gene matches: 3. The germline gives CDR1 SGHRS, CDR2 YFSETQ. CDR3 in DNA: TGCGCCAGCAGCCCAGGGACTAGCGGGAGGTCCTACAATGAGCAGTTCTTC. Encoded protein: CASSPGTSGRSYNEQFF.

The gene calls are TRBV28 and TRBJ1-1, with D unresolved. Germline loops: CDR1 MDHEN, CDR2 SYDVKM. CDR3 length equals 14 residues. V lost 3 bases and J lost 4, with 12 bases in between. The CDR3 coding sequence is TGTGCCAGCAGTTTGGGCAGGCGGAGCACTGAAGCTTTCTTT. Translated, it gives CASSLGRRSTEAFF.

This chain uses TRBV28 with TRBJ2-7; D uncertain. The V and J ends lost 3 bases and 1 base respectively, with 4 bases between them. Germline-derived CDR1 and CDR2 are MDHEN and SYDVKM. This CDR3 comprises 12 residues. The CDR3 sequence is CASSFASYEQYF. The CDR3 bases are TGTGCCAGCAGTTTCGCATCCTACGAGCAGTACTTC.

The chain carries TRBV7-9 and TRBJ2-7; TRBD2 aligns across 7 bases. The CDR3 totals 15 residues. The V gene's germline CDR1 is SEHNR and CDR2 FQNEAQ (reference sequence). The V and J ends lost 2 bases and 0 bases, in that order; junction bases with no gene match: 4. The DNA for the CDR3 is TGTGCCAGCAGCTTAATCGGCGGGAGCTCCTACGAGCAGTACTTC. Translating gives CASSLIGGSSYEQYF.

The CDR3 spells CASSLRGYGYTF. In nucleotides, the CDR3 is TGTGCCAGCAGCCTCAGGGGGTATGGCTACACCTTC. The V call is TRBV7-9, the J call TRBJ1-2; TRBD1 matches at 7 bases. The germline gives CDR1 SEHNR, CDR2 FQNEAQ (reference sequence). CDR3 length: 12 amino acids. The ends lost 5 bases at V and 5 bases at J; junction bases unmatched: 2.

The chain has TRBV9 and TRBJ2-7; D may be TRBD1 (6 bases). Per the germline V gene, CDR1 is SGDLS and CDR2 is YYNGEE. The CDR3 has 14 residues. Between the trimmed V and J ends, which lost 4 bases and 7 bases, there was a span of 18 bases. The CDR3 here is CASSLGTLTREQYF. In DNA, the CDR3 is TGTGCCAGCAGCTTAGGGACACTCACTCGGGAGCAGTACTTC. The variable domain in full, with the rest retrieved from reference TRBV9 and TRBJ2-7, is DSGVTQTPKHLITATGQRVTLRCSPRSGDLSVYWYQQSLDQGLQFLIQYYNGEERAKGNILERFSAQQFPDLHSELNLSSLELGDSALYFCASSLGTLTREQYFGPGTRLTVT.

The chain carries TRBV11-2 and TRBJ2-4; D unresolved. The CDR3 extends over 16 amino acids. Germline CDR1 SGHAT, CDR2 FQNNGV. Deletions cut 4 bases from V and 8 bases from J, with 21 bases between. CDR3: CASSSIRPRFSDIQYF. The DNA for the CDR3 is TGTGCCAGCAGCTCCATAAGGCCGCGATTCTCGGACATTCAGTACTTC.

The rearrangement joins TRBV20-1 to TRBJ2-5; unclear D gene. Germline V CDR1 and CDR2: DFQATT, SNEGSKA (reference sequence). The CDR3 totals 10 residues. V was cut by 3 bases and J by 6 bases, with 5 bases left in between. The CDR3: CSASRKTQYF. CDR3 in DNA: TGCAGTGCTAGCAGGAAGACCCAGTACTTC.

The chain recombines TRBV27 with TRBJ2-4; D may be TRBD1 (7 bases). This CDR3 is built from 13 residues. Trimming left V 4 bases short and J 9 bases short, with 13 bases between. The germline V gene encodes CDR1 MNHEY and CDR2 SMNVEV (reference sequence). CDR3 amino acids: CASSSQGGSIQYF. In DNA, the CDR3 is TGTGCCAGCAGTTCTCAGGGGGGCAGCATTCAGTACTTC.

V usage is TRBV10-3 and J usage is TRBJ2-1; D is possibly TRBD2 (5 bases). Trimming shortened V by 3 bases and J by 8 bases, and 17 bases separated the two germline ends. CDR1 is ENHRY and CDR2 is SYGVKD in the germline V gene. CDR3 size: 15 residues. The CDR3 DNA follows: TGTGCCATCAGTGACCAGGAGCGGCCCGTTTATGAGCAGTTCTTC. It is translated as CAISDQERPVYEQFF.

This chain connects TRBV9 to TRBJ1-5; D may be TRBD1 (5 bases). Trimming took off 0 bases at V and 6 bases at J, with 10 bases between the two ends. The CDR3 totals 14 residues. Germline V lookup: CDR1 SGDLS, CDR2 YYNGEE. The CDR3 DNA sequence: TGTGCCAGCAGCGTAGGCGGGGGGGGTCAGCCCCAGCATTTT. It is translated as CASSVGGGGQPQHF.

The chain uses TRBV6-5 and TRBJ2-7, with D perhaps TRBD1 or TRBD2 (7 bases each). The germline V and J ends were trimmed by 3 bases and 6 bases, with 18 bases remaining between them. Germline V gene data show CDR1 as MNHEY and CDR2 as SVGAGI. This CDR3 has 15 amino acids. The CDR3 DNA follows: TGTGCCAGCAGTTATTATCAGGGGGGGGTTGGCGAGCAGTACTTC. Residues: CASSYYQGGVGEQYF.

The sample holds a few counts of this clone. The CDR3 loop reads CASSYSAASSYEQYF. CDR3 DNA: TGTGCCAGCAGTTACTCTGCGGCAAGCTCCTACGAGCAGTACTTC. The chain joins TRBV6-5 to TRBJ2-7; no reliable D call. Trimming cost V 0 bases and J 0 bases, with 9 bases left between them. The CDR3 is 15 residues long. The germline CDR1 and CDR2 sequences are MNHEY and SVGAGI.

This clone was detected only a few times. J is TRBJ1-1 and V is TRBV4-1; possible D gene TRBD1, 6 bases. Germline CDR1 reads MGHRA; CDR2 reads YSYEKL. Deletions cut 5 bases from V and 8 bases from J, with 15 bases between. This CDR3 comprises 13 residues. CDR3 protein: CASSVGAGVEAFF. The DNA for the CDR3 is TGCGCCAGCAGCGTGGGGGCAGGGGTGGAAGCTTTCTTT.

CDR3 residues: CASIKANGLAVYEQYF. DNA for the CDR3: TGTGCCAGCATCAAAGCGAATGGACTAGCAGTCTACGAGCAGTACTTC. V usage is TRBV11-3 and J usage is TRBJ2-7, with 8 bases lining up with TRBD2. With V trimmed by 7 bases and J by 3 bases, 14 bases remained unmatched. Germline V gene sequence: CDR1 SGHNT, CDR2 YENEEA. CDR3 length: 16 amino acids.

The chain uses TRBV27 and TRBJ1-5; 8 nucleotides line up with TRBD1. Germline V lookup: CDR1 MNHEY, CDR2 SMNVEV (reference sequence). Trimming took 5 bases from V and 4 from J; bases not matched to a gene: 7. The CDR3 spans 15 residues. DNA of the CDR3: TGTGCCAGCAGTGACAGGGGATTTGGGAATCAGCCCCAGCATTTT. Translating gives CASSDRGFGNQPQHF.

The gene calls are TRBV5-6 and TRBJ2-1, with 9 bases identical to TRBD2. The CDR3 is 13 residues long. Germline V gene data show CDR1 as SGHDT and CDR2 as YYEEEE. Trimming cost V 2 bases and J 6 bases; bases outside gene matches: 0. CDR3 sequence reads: CASSLAGGNEQFF. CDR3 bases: TGTGCCAGCAGCTTAGCGGGAGGCAATGAGCAGTTCTTC. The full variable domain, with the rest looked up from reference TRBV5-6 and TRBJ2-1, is DAGVTQSPTHLIKTRGQQVTLRCSPKSGHDTVSWYQQALGQGPQFIFQYYEEEERQRGNFPDRFSGHQFPNYSSELNVNALLLGDSALYLCASSLAGGNEQFFGPGTRLTVL.

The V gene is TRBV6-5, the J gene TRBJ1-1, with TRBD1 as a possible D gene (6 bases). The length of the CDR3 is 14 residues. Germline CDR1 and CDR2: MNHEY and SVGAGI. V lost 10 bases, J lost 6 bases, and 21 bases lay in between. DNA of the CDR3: TGTGCCACTTGGGACACCCAAGGGGTCCCTGAAGCTTTCTTT. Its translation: CATWDTQGVPEAFF.

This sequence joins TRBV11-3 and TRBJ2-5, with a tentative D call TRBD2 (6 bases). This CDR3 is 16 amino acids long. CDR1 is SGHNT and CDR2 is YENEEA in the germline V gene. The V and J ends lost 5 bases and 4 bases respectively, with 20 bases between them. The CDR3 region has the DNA TGTGCCAGCAGCCCTCGGGGTCGGGAGCGACCAGAGACCCAGTACTTC. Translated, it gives CASSPRGRERPETQYF.

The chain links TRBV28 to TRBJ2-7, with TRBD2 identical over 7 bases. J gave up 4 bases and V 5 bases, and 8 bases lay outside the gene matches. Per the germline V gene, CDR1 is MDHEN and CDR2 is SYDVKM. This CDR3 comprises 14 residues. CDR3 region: CASSVVRGTYEQYF. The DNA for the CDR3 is TGTGCCAGCAGTGTGGTGCGGGGGACTTACGAGCAGTACTTC.

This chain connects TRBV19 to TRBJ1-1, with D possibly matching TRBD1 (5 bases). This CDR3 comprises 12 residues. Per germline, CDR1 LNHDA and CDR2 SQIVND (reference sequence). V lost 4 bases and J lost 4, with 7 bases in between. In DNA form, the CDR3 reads TGTGCCAGTAGTAGGGGGGGCACTGAAGCTTTCTTT. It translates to CASSRGGTEAFF.

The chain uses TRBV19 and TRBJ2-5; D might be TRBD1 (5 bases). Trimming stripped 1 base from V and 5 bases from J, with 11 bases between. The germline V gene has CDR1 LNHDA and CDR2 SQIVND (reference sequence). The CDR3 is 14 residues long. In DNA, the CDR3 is TGTGCCAGTAGTATAGGGGGCGCCCCGGAGACCCAGTACTTC. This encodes CASSIGGAPETQYF.

CDR3 nucleotides: TGTGCCAGCAGCTTAAATGTTACCGTATATGACACTGAAGCTTTCTTT. It is translated as CASSLNVTVYDTEAFF. The chain is built from TRBV7-9 and TRBJ1-1, with D uncertain. Germline CDR1 reads SEHNR; CDR2 reads FQNEAQ (reference sequence). CDR3 length: 16 amino acids. V was trimmed by 2 bases and J by 3 bases, leaving 16 bases between them.

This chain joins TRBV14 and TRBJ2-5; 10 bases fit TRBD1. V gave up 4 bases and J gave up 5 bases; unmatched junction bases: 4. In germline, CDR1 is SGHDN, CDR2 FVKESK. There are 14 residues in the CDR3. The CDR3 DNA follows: TGTGCCAGCAGCCCGGGACAGGGGATGGAGACCCAGTACTTC. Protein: CASSPGQGMETQYF.

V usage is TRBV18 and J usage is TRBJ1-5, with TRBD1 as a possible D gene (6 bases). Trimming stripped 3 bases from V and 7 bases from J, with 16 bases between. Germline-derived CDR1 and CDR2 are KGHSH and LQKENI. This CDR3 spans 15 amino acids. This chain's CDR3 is CASSPAGAGEQPQHF. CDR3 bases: TGTGCCAGCTCACCGGCGGGGGCTGGGGAACAGCCCCAGCATTTT.

The CDR3 reads CASSLNPPRVAEKLFF. The CDR3 DNA sequence: TGCGCCAGCAGCTTGAATCCGCCCAGGGTAGCTGAAAAACTGTTTTTT. The gene calls are TRBV5-1 and TRBJ1-4, with D possibly being TRBD1 (5 bases). Looked up from germline, CDR1 is SGHRS and CDR2 is YFSETQ. The CDR3 extends over 16 amino acids. V was pared by 1 base and J by 7 bases, with 17 bases between. Filled out from reference TRBV5-1 and TRBJ1-4, the complete variable domain reads KAGVTQTPRYLIKTRGQQVTLSCSPISGHRSVSWYQQTPGQGLQFLFEYFSETQRNKGNFPGRFSGRQFSNSRSEMNVSTLELGDSALYLCASSLNPPRVAEKLFFGSGTQLSVL.

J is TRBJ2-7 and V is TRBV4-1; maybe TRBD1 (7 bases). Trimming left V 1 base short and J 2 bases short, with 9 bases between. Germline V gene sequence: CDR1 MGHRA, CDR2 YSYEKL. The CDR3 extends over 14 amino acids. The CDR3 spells CASSQVRGAYEQYF. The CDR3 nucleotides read TGCGCCAGCAGCCAAGTCAGGGGGGCCTACGAGCAGTACTTC.

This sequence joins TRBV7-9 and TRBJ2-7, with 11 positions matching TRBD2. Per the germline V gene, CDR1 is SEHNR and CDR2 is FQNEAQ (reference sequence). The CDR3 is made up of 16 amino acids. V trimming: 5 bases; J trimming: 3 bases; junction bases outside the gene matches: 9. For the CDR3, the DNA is TGTGCCAGCAGCCCCCGACTAGCGGGAACCAACTACGAGCAGTACTTC. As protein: CASSPRLAGTNYEQYF.

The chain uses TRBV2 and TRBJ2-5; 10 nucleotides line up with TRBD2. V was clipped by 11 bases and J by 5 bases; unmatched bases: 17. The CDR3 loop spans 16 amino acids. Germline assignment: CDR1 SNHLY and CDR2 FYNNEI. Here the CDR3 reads CAGLLTAGGPKETQYF. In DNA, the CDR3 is TGTGCCGGACTGTTGACAGCGGGAGGGCCTAAGGAGACCCAGTACTTC.